This T cell receptor (beta chain) was recorded in a study of blood T cell repertoires in COVID-19. Whole-study context: T cells, B-cell-depleted T cells, or PBMCs supplied cDNA or gDNA.

The CDR3 is 14 amino acids. The ends were cut back, 7 bases at V and 1 base at J, with 12 bases in the middle. Germline V CDR1 and CDR2: SGHTA, FQGTGA. Original data processing: Estimation of nucleated cell counts relied on the amplification of reference gene primers. Here immunoSEQ multiplex PCR was the method, and the copy in TCRdb shows in-frame clones only, minus some. For V, J and clone size, that table is used; D and trimming come from the DNA. The sample has around 160,000 clones; around 82% are singletons. This clone was observed a handful of times. This receptor was taken from a man aged 55-75 years with active or convalescent COVID-19. Material for sequencing was peripheral blood. The chain carries TRBV7-3 and TRBJ2-3; weak D call: TRBD2 (7 bases). CDR3 coding DNA: TGTGCCAGCAAGCCGGGGGGCGGCACAGATACGCAGTATTTT. Translated: CASKPGGGTDTQYF.